The rows below give T cell receptor beta chains drawn from one sample of a study of blood T cells in healthy people across ages. TCRdb used MiXCR to reprocess the 5' RACE reads, holding one entry per CDR3 protein. Among fewer than 900,000 distinct CDR3 sequences listed, roughly 49% were seen once. Sequencing was performed on blood. Every receptor here comes from a woman aged 55 to 70 in good health. Each CDR3 is given with its conserved first and last residue. D genes are given only for firm matches. A clone size is listed for some rows: how often the clone was seen (once, few, many), or a class if it is expanded.

.	TRBJ2-1	TRBD2	16	TRBV5-1	TGCGCCAGCAGCTTGGGGGGACTAGCGGGAATGAATGAGCAGTTCTTC	CASSLGGLAGMNEQFF
.	TRBJ2-1	.	15	TRBV28	TGTGCCAGCAGAGGGAAGAGGGCAGCCCAAGAGACCCAGTTCTTC	CASRGKRAAQETQFF
.	TRBJ2-7	.	16	TRBV6-5	TGTGCCAGCAGGGTAGCTAGTTACGCGGCCCCCTACGAGCAGTACTTC	CASRVASYAAPYEQYF
.	TRBJ2-4	TRBD1	15	TRBV20-1	TGCAGTGCTGGGGGACAGGGGTTAGCCAAAAACATTCAGTACTTC	CSAGGQGLAKNIQYF
few	TRBJ2-7	TRBD1	13	TRBV7-2	TGTGCCAGCAGCTACAGGACAGGGTACGAGCAGTACTTC	CASSYRTGYEQYF
.	TRBJ2-3	TRBD2	18	TRBV5-1	TGCGCCAGCAGCTCAGGAACGTCGACTAGCGGGGGTATGAATACGCAGTATTTT	CASSSGTSTSGGMNTQYF
.	TRBJ2-1	TRBD2	15	TRBV18	TGTGCCAGCTCACCACGGCGCGGGAGTGGGGATGAGCAGTTCTTC	CASSPRRGSGDEQFF
few	TRBJ2-7	.	16	TRBV4-3	TGCGCCAGCAGCCAAGACTTCGGACAGTTGTCCTACGAGCAGTACTTC	CASSQDFGQLSYEQYF
.	TRBJ2-7	.	13	TRBV29-1	TGCAGCGTTGAGCCAGTCTCCTACGATGAGCAGTACTTC	CSVEPVSYDEQYF
.	TRBJ2-7	TRBD1	15	TRBV7-3	TGTGCCAGCAGCTCTCCGGGACAGGGGTTCCACGAGCAGTACTTC	CASSSPGQGFHEQYF
.	TRBJ2-5	TRBD2	16	TRBV6-6	TGTGCCAGCAGTTACTTTGCGGGAGTGGAGCAAGAGACCCAGTACTTC	CASSYFAGVEQETQYF
.	TRBJ2-3	.	13	TRBV29-1	TGCAGCGTAGCAACACAGGCAACAGATACGCAGTATTTT	CSVATQATDTQYF
.	TRBJ2-1	.	17	TRBV27	TGTGCCAGCATCCCGACGGGGGGCTCCAGCTCCTACAATGAGCAGTTCTTC	CASIPTGGSSSYNEQFF
.	TRBJ1-4	.	12	TRBV28	TGTGCCAGCCAGGGAGCTAATGAAAAACTGTTTTTT	CASQGANEKLFF
.	TRBJ2-1	.	14	TRBV5-1	TGCGCCAGCAGCTCCCGGGACCATTACAATGAGCAGTTCTTC	CASSSRDHYNEQFF
few	TRBJ1-4	.	14	TRBV9	TGTGCCAGCAGCGTCGGGACAATTAATGAAAAACTGTTTTTT	CASSVGTINEKLFF
many	TRBJ1-2	.	14	TRBV20-1	TGCAGTGCTCCGACTCTGGGGGACACTGATGGCTACACCTTC	CSAPTLGDTDGYTF
.	TRBJ1-2	.	13	TRBV25-1	TGTGCCAGCAGCCGGCGGGGACGGTATGGCTACACCTTC	CASSRRGRYGYTF
many	TRBJ2-5	TRBD2	14	TRBV2	TGTGCCAGCAGGACTAGCGGAACCCAAGAGACCCAGTACTTC	CASRTSGTQETQYF
.	TRBJ1-4	.	16	TRBV4-3	TGCGCCAGCAGCCAAAGTAGTACAGGGATTAATGAAAAACTGTTTTTT	CASSQSSTGINEKLFF
.	TRBJ2-1	.	12	TRBV20-1	TGCAGTGCTAGCCGGGCCGACGATGAGCAGTTCTTC	CSASRADDEQFF
few	TRBJ2-7	TRBD1	14	TRBV12-3/TRBV12-4	TGTGCCAGCAGCCAGGGACAGGGCACCTACGAGCAGTACTTC	CASSQGQGTYEQYF
few	TRBJ2-3	TRBD1	14	TRBV5-1	TGCGCCAGCAGCGTTACAGGGGGCGAAAGTACGCAGTATTTT	CASSVTGGESTQYF
.	TRBJ2-7	.	14	TRBV5-1	TGCGCCAGCAGCTCGGACACCCTCTCCTACGAGCAGTACTTC	CASSSDTLSYEQYF
.	TRBJ2-3	TRBD2	16	TRBV5-4	TGTGCCAGCAGCTTGTACCTAGCGGGAGGCACAGATACGCAGTATTTT	CASSLYLAGGTDTQYF
.	TRBJ2-1	TRBD2	16	TRBV20-1	TGCAGTGCTAGAGAATGGGATAGCGGGAAATACAATGAGCAGTTCTTC	CSAREWDSGKYNEQFF
.	TRBJ2-3	.	14	TRBV5-1	TGCGCCAGCAGCAGAGGACTTACCACAGATACGCAGTATTTT	CASSRGLTTDTQYF
.	TRBJ2-7	TRBD2	15	TRBV20-1	TGCAGTGCCAGAGAACTAGCGGGCAAAGGGAAGGAGCAGTACTTC	CSARELAGKGKEQYF
.	TRBJ2-1	TRBD2	15	TRBV5-5	TGTGCCAGCAGCTTGCAGCGGGAGGTGGCCGATGAGCAGTTCTTC	CASSLQREVADEQFF
few	TRBJ2-6	TRBD1	22	TRBV11-2	TGTGCCAGCAGCCGAATTATTTTACTTCCGGGACAGCCTGCCTCTGGGGCCAACGTCCTGACTTTC	CASSRIILLPGQPASGANVLTF
few	TRBJ2-3	TRBD2	13	TRBV20-1	TGCAGTGCTAGATCGGGACTAGCGGATACGCAGTATTTT	CSARSGLADTQYF
.	TRBJ1-1	TRBD1	11	TRBV2	TGTGCCAGCAGTGGGACAGGTGAAGCTTTCTTT	CASSGTGEAFF
.	TRBJ2-3	.	14	TRBV20-1	TGCAGCTCAGAAAGCGGTCAGCGAACAGATACGCAGTATTTT	CSSESGQRTDTQYF
few	TRBJ2-5	TRBD2	16	TRBV6-6	TGTGCCAGCAACCAACCTCTAGCGGGGGATCAAGAGACCCAGTACTTC	CASNQPLAGDQETQYF
.	TRBJ2-1	.	14	TRBV4-3	TGCGCCAGCAGCCGGTTATCAGGATACAATGAGCAGTTCTTC	CASSRLSGYNEQFF
once	TRBJ2-1	.	13	TRBV2	TGTGCCAGCATCCTGGACCCGACGGGTGAGCAGTTCTTC	CASILDPTGEQFF
few	TRBJ2-3	.	14	TRBV30	TGTGCCTGGAGCTTTACCCCGGTTGTGGATACGCAGTATTTT	CAWSFTPVVDTQYF
.	TRBJ2-1	TRBD2	14	TRBV29-1	TGCAGCGTTCCGGGACTAGCAGTCTTCAATGAGCAGTTCTTC	CSVPGLAVFNEQFF
many	TRBJ2-3	TRBD2	16	TRBV6-5	TGTGCCAGCAGCCCTCGGGGACTAGCGCGCACAGATACGCAGTATTTT	CASSPRGLARTDTQYF
.	TRBJ2-2	TRBD1	14	TRBV5-1	TGCGCCAGCAGTCCCGGGACAGGCCCCGGGGAGCTGTTTTTT	CASSPGTGPGELFF
.	TRBJ2-5	.	12	TRBV29-1	TGCAGCGTTGAAAGTGGGAGAGAGACCCAGTACTTC	CSVESGRETQYF
few	TRBJ2-7	TRBD2	12	TRBV29-1	TGCAGCGTTGAGGGACTAGCACCCGAGCAGTACTTC	CSVEGLAPEQYF
.	TRBJ2-5	TRBD2	14	TRBV20-1	TGCAGTGCTAGAGATCAGGGAGCGGGAAAGACCCAGTACTTC	CSARDQGAGKTQYF
.	TRBJ1-2	.	15	TRBV30	TGTGCCTGGCTCAGGGTTGCGCTTATCGCCCATGGCTACACCTTC	CAWLRVALIAHGYTF
.	TRBJ2-1	TRBD2	13	TRBV28	TGTGCCACCTCTAGCGGGAGTGTCTATGAGCAGTTCTTC	CATSSGSVYEQFF
.	TRBJ2-1	.	16	TRBV5-1	TGCGCCAGCAGCCCTCGCTCGGCAGGGGAGCCTAATGAGCAGTTCTTC	CASSPRSAGEPNEQFF
few	TRBJ2-1	TRBD2	13	TRBV5-1	TGCGCCAGTAGCCCGACGATAGCGGGACTACAGTTCTTC	CASSPTIAGLQFF
.	TRBJ1-1	TRBD1	15	TRBV5-1	TGCGCCAGCAGCTTTACGGGACAGGGGAACACTGAAGCTTTCTTT	CASSFTGQGNTEAFF
.	TRBJ2-3	.	15	TRBV29-1	TGCAGCGCCCGGGGTCGGCAGGACGGCACAGATACGCAGTATTTT	CSARGRQDGTDTQYF
few	TRBJ2-5	.	13	TRBV4-3	TGCGCCAGCAGCCAAGACCCCCAAGAGACCCAGTACTTC	CASSQDPQETQYF
.	TRBJ2-6	.	14	TRBV7-9	TGTGCCAGCAGCCCTGACAGGGGGGCCAACGTCCTGACTTTC	CASSPDRGANVLTF
.	TRBJ1-2	.	15	TRBV12-3/TRBV12-4	TGTGCCAGCAGTCCTGCTACAGGGATGGTGTATGGCTACACCTTC	CASSPATGMVYGYTF
.	TRBJ2-7	.	16	TRBV7-2	TGTGCCAGCAGCACCGCAGGGGGCGGGAGTCTCTACGAGCAGTACTTC	CASSTAGGGSLYEQYF
.	TRBJ2-1	.	14	TRBV9	TGTGCCAGCAGCGTTGGCGGAGCCTACAATGAGCAGTTCTTC	CASSVGGAYNEQFF
.	TRBJ2-7	TRBD2	16	TRBV24-1	TGTGCCACCAGTTATCCTAGCGGGAGCTCCTACAATGAGCAGTACTTC	CATSYPSGSSYNEQYF
.	TRBJ2-1	.	16	TRBV7-2	TGTGCCAGCAGCTTCGACGGGAGTCCCCCTTACAATGAGCAGTTCTTC	CASSFDGSPPYNEQFF
.	TRBJ2-7	.	12	TRBV5-6	TGTGCCAGCAGCTCGGGATTGCGGGAGCAGTACTTC	CASSSGLREQYF
few	TRBJ2-3	TRBD2	21	TRBV11-2	TGTGCCAGCAGCTTCTGGACCGGGACTAGCGGGAGGGGTCCTAGCACAGATACGCAGTATTTT	CASSFWTGTSGRGPSTDTQYF
many	TRBJ2-4	.	16	TRBV4-3	TGCGCCAGCAGCCAAGACGGAACAGACCACAAAAACATTCAGTACTTC	CASSQDGTDHKNIQYF